The 16 T cell receptor beta chains reported below all come from one sample, sequenced in a study of T-cell memory formation after mild COVID-19. Each CDR3 protein gets one entry after TCRdb re-called the 5' RACE reads with MiXCR. Here the sample spans more than 45,000 distinct CDR3 sequences, approximately 9.1% being singletons. The sequencing input was PBMCs or a T cell subset sorted from them (not recorded which). The source of these receptors is an adult woman who had mild COVID-19 (a few samples of this study predate the infection). Cell type and time point are not known.

This clonotype has ten or more counts. The chain joins TRBV18 to TRBJ2-1, with 7 positions matching TRBD1. This CDR3 has 16 residues. V lost 5 bases and J lost 3; bases outside the gene matches: 10. Germline V gene data show CDR1 as KGHSH and CDR2 as LQKENI. CDR3 in amino acids: CASSSTSGQNYNEQFF. The CDR3 nucleotides read TGTGCCAGCTCATCTACGTCGGGACAGAACTACAATGAGCAGTTCTTC.

This clonotype was seen more than once but under ten times. The chain joins TRBV9 to TRBJ2-2; weak D call: TRBD2 (6 bases). Trimming removed 0 bases from V and 4 bases from J, with 13 bases in between. Germline V gene data show CDR1 as SGDLS and CDR2 as YYNGEE. The CDR3 spans 16 residues. Here the CDR3 reads CASSVDPGVVTGELFF. The CDR3 region has the DNA TGTGCCAGCAGCGTAGATCCGGGGGTGGTCACCGGGGAGCTGTTTTTT.

The J gene is TRBJ2-7, the V gene TRBV27; 7 positions match TRBD1. Germline V gene data show CDR1 as MNHEY and CDR2 as SMNVEV (reference sequence). The CDR3 extends over 14 amino acids. J lost 3 bases, V lost 5 bases, and 7 bases had no gene match. For the CDR3, the DNA is TGTGCCAGCAGTCAACGCCGGGACAGCTACGAGCAGTACTTC. Its protein product is CASSQRRDSYEQYF.

This clonotype was picked up a small number of times. The chain is built from TRBV4-2 and TRBJ2-7; D may be TRBD2 (5 bases). Trimming shortened V by 6 bases and J by 7 bases, and 22 bases separated the two germline ends. Germline V gene data show CDR1 as LGHNA and CDR2 as YNFKEQ. The CDR3 has 15 amino acids. The CDR3 here is CASRPQLAAPGEQYF. CDR3 coding DNA: TGTGCCAGCAGACCACAGCTAGCAGCACCCGGGGAGCAGTACTTC.

This clonotype was picked up a small number of times. The V call is TRBV19, the J call TRBJ1-1; 7 nucleotides agree with TRBD1. In germline, CDR1 is LNHDA, CDR2 SQIVND (reference sequence). This CDR3 is built from 16 residues. In nucleotides, the CDR3 is TGTCGTGGGACCGCTAGTTCGACAGGGAGGGGAACTGAAGCTTTCTTT. This encodes CRGTASSTGRGTEAFF.

V is TRBV2 and J is TRBJ2-1; perhaps TRBD1 as D (6 bases). The CDR3 length is 12 residues. Germline CDR1 is SNHLY and CDR2 is FYNNEI. Trimming took off 1 base at V and 15 bases at J, with 13 bases between the two ends. CDR3 protein: CASSEVGDTPFF. The CDR3 DNA follows: TGTGCCAGCAGTGAAGTAGGGGACACACCGTTCTTC. Supplemented by reference TRBV2 and TRBJ2-1, the full variable domain reads EPEVTQTPSHQVTQMGQEVILRCVPISNHLYFYWYRQILGQKVEFLVSFYNNEISEKSEIFDDQFSVERPDGSNFTLKIRSTKLEDSAMYFCASSEVGDTPFFGPGTRLTVL.

The rearrangement joins TRBV6-5 to TRBJ2-3; 11 bases agree with TRBD2. CDR3 size: 16 residues. The J segment lost 5 bases and the V segment lost 2 bases, leaving 6 bases of the junction unmatched. CDR1 is MNHEY, CDR2 SVGAGI, per germline. This chain's CDR3 is CASSYRPSGGRDTQYF. The DNA for the CDR3 is TGTGCCAGCAGTTACAGGCCTAGCGGGGGGAGAGATACGCAGTATTTT.

Only a few counts were recorded for this clonotype. The chain uses TRBV7-9 and TRBJ2-1; TRBD1 or TRBD2 may be the D gene (6 bases each). With 1 base removed from V and 6 bases from J, the gap between germline ends came to 13 bases. The CDR3 has 15 residues. Germline CDR1 and CDR2: SEHNR and FQNEAQ (reference sequence). DNA of the CDR3: TGTGCCAGCAGCTTAGGGGGGGCTTTGGGCAATGAGCAGTTCTTC. Protein product: CASSLGGALGNEQFF.

This clonotype was seen a few times. CDR3 sequence reads: CSARPGNYGYTF. Here the CDR3 DNA reads TGCAGTGCCCGGCCAGGAAACTATGGCTACACCTTC. The V gene is TRBV20-1, the J gene TRBJ1-2; D is ambiguous. The CDR3 has 12 residues. CDR1 DFQATT and CDR2 SNEGSKA come from the germline V gene (reference sequence). Trimming cost V 6 bases and J 2 bases, with 10 bases left between them.

V gene TRBV4-1 combines with J gene TRBJ1-4; 7 nucleotides line up with TRBD1. CDR3 length equals 13 residues. Germline CDR1 MGHRA, CDR2 YSYEKL. V shed 7 bases and J 7 bases; nucleotides not matched to a gene: 6. The DNA for the CDR3 is TGCGCCAGCACTACGACAGGGAGTGAAAAACTGTTTTTT. The encoded protein is CASTTTGSEKLFF.

This clonotype has at least ten counts. This chain uses TRBV20-1 with TRBJ1-5; unclear D gene. The V gene lost 3 bases and the J gene lost 1 base, with 10 bases spanning the gap. Germline CDR1 is DFQATT and CDR2 is SNEGSKA (reference sequence). The CDR3 is 14 residues long. CDR3 coding DNA: TGCAGTGCTAGTAGAGGCCCAAGCAATCAGCCCCAGCATTTT. Protein: CSASRGPSNQPQHF.

On this clonotype: A much larger clone lies one base from this, so it may be a read error. The chain employs TRBV7-9 and TRBJ1-2; no clear D gene. Germline-derived CDR1 and CDR2 are SEHNR and FQNEAQ (reference sequence). The germline V and J ends were trimmed by 4 bases and 2 bases, with 11 bases remaining between them. The CDR3 runs to 14 residues. CDR3 DNA: TGTGCCAGCAGCTCCCTACCGGGCAACTATGGCTACACCTTC. Its translation is CASSSLPGNYGYTF.

This clonotype was detected ten times or more. V and J are TRBV4-3 and TRBJ2-1; D is uncertain. Looked up from germline, CDR1 is LGHNA and CDR2 is YSLEER. The CDR3 runs 15 residues. V gave up 0 bases and J gave up 5 bases, with 11 bases separating them. The CDR3 loop reads CASSQDGAQHNEQFF. The CDR3 coding sequence is TGCGCCAGCAGCCAAGATGGAGCCCAACACAATGAGCAGTTCTTC.

V is TRBV4-2 and J is TRBJ2-3; 9 bases are a match to TRBD2. There are 14 residues in the CDR3. From germline, CDR1 is LGHNA and CDR2 YNFKEQ. After removal of 4 bases from V and 11 bases from J, the junction contained 10 bases not matched to a gene. The CDR3 is CASSRDGLAGKQYF. CDR3 nucleotide sequence: TGTGCCAGCAGCCGAGACGGCCTAGCGGGAAAGCAGTATTTT.

This clonotype was detected a few times. This chain uses TRBV11-1 with TRBJ2-2, with D perhaps TRBD2 (6 bases). Germline V lookup: CDR1 SGHAT, CDR2 FQDESV (reference sequence). The CDR3 spans 17 residues. Trimming shortened V by 5 bases and J by 5 bases, and 21 bases separated the two germline ends. This CDR3 is CASSITHIGGRTGELFF. The CDR3 DNA reads as TGTGCCAGCAGCATCACCCACATCGGGGGAAGGACCGGGGAGCTGTTTTTT.

In its sample, this clonotype was seen a few times. The V and J genes are TRBV9 and TRBJ2-3; D gene unclear. Looked up from germline, CDR1 is SGDLS and CDR2 is YYNGEE. The CDR3 has 13 amino acids. Trimming removed 4 bases from V and 4 bases from J, with 10 bases in between. The CDR3 is CASSPSPPDTQYF. The CDR3 DNA is TGTGCCAGCAGCCCGTCTCCCCCAGATACGCAGTATTTT.